Presented here are 10 T cell receptor beta chains from one specimen sequenced in a study of memory CD4+ T cells and cytomegalovirus serostatus. The assay was immunoSEQ multiplex PCR, and TCRdb's table has in-frame clones only and misses some. The sample holds tens of thousands of clones; around 76% are singletons and the top ten take around 2%. The sort gate was single viable CD3+CD4+CD8-CD45RO+ cells for memory CD4+ T cells. Sequencing was performed on memory CD4+ T cells from blood. The receptors were sampled from an adult in good health and CMV-seronegative.

This clone came up a few times. The chain recombines TRBV11-2 with TRBJ2-1, with TRBD2 matching 9 bases. Trimming removed 2 bases from V and 3 bases from J; junction bases left unmatched: 8. CDR3 length equals 17 residues. CDR1 and CDR2 (germline): SGHAT, FQNNGV. DNA of the CDR3: TGTGCCAGCAGCTTAACCGCGGGGGGGCCGGGCTACAATGAGCAGTTCTTC. It specifies CASSLTAGGPGYNEQFF.

Points on this clone: Other DNA sequences of this sample code for an identical CDR3. The genes are TRBV7-6 and TRBJ1-4; D gene uncertain. Deletions cut 5 bases from V and 7 bases from J, with 11 bases between. This CDR3 region has 13 residues. Germline CDR1 and CDR2: SGHVS and FNYEAQ. In nucleotides, the CDR3 is TGTGCCAGCAGCCCCTCCCCTGGTGAAAAACTGTTTTTT. Translated: CASSPSPGEKLFF.

This chain joins TRBV10-2 and TRBJ2-3; TRBD2 aligns across 8 bases. The V segment lost 0 bases and the J segment 11 bases; nucleotides outside the gene matches: 7. Per germline, CDR1 WSHSY and CDR2 SAAADI. CDR3 length equals 14 residues. The CDR3: CASSESNWAGGQYF. The CDR3 DNA reads TGCGCCAGCAGTGAGTCGAATTGGGCGGGGGGGCAGTATTTT.

This chain joins TRBV2 and TRBJ1-2; D perhaps matches TRBD1 (5 bases). V was shortened by 1 base and J by 7 bases, with 10 bases between the two germline ends. This CDR3 region has 13 residues. From germline, CDR1 is SNHLY and CDR2 FYNNEI. In DNA, the CDR3 is TGTGCCAGCAGTGAAGTCGGGGGTAGTGGCTACACCTTC. Translated, it gives CASSEVGGSGYTF. Looking up the rest from reference TRBV2 and TRBJ1-2 gives the full variable domain: EPEVTQTPSHQVTQMGQEVILRCVPISNHLYFYWYRQILGQKVEFLVSFYNNEISEKSEIFDDQFSVERPDGSNFTLKIRSTKLEDSAMYFCASSEVGGSGYTFGSGTRLTVV.

The chain recombines TRBV7-9 with TRBJ2-7; D is unclear. The CDR3 runs 13 residues. V was trimmed by 2 bases and J by 2 bases, leaving 7 bases between them. The germline CDR1 and CDR2 sequences are SEHNR and FQNEAQ (reference sequence). CDR3 sequence reads: CASSLQSTYEQYF. The CDR3 DNA sequence: TGTGCCAGCAGCTTACAGAGTACCTACGAGCAGTACTTC.

The rearrangement joins TRBV9 to TRBJ2-5, with 9 bases lining up with TRBD1. Germline trimming cut 4 bases from V and 4 bases from J; bases unmatched to any gene: 14. CDR3 size: 17 residues. Germline lookup yields CDR1 SGDLS and CDR2 YYNGEE. The CDR3 DNA is TGTGCCAGCAGCAAGAGCCCCGACAGGGGGAAGGGAGAGACCCAGTACTTC. This sequence encodes CASSKSPDRGKGETQYF.

The rearrangement links TRBV5-8 to TRBJ2-5; perhaps TRBD1 as D (6 bases). Germline lookup yields CDR1 SGHTS and CDR2 YDEGEE. Trimming stripped 4 bases from V and 5 bases from J, with 18 bases between. This CDR3 comprises 15 residues. Here the CDR3 reads CASSTDRSQGETQYF. DNA of the CDR3: TGTGCCAGCAGCACTGACAGGTCCCAGGGGGAGACCCAGTACTTC.

CDR3 nucleotides: TGCAGCGTTAGACAAAATAATAACTATGGCTACACCTTC. The encoded protein is CSVRQNNNYGYTF. V is TRBV29-1 and J is TRBJ1-2; no definite D call. Germline V gives CDR1 SQVTM, CDR2 ANQGSEA. V gave up 5 bases and J gave up 1 base, with 11 bases separating them. The CDR3 length is 13 residues.

V gene TRBV6-1 combines with J gene TRBJ1-1; D not certain. Germline assignment: CDR1 MNHNS and CDR2 SASEGT. The CDR3 is 14 amino acids. V shed 2 bases and J shed 0 bases, with 7 bases lying between them. This CDR3 reads CASSESSVNTEAFF. Here the CDR3 DNA reads TGTGCCAGCAGTGAATCATCGGTGAACACTGAAGCTTTCTTT.

The chain links TRBV7-8 to TRBJ2-1; TRBD2 matches 11 bases. Germline CDR1 and CDR2: SGHVS and FQNEAQ. V shed 4 bases and J 4 bases; nucleotides not matched to a gene: 3. CDR3 length: 15 amino acids. CDR3 nucleotides: TGTGCCAGCAGCTCGACTAGCGGGATATACAATGAGCAGTTCTTC. Protein sequence: CASSSTSGIYNEQFF.